This entry lists 27 T cell receptor beta chains sequenced from one sample in a study of cytomegalovirus exposure and HLA in healthy donors. Use of 60 Vbeta and 13 Jbeta primers characterized the PCR. Using immunoSEQ multiplex PCR, the repertoire was profiled, and TCRdb retains in-frame clones only, with some absent. Recorded for this sample: 45,000 to 60,000 clones. The specimen was PBMCs. These receptors all stem from a male donor in good health and CMV-seronegative.

The chain is built from TRBV30 and TRBJ1-1, with no clear D. The CDR3 has 12 amino acids. Germline CDR1 and CDR2: GTSNPN and SVGIG (reference sequence). Between the trimmed V and J ends, which lost 8 bases and 1 base, there was a span of 11 bases. The CDR3 DNA reads as TGTGCCACGTGGTCAGAGAACACTGAAGCTTTCTTT. Amino acids: CATWSENTEAFF.

The CDR3 coding sequence is TGCAGCGTGCGGACAGGGATACAAGAGACCCAGTACTTC. Protein sequence: CSVRTGIQETQYF. The chain joins TRBV29-1 to TRBJ2-5; 8 positions agree with TRBD1. The CDR3 runs 13 residues. The ends lost 6 bases at V and 2 bases at J; junction bases unmatched: 5. Germline V gene data show CDR1 as SQVTM and CDR2 as ANQGSEA.

The V call is TRBV6-1, the J call TRBJ1-1, with 9 nucleotides matching TRBD1. Germline CDR1 reads MNHNS; CDR2 reads SASEGT. V trimming: 2 bases; J trimming: 3 bases; junction bases outside the gene matches: 10. The CDR3 contains 17 residues. The CDR3 region has the DNA TGTGCCAGCAGTGAAACCGTGGGGGGGACAGGGTACACTGAAGCTTTCTTT. This translates into CASSETVGGTGYTEAFF.

The J gene is TRBJ2-7, the V gene TRBV11-2, with 8 bases identical to TRBD2. CDR1 is SGHAT, CDR2 FQNNGV, per germline. V shed 3 bases, J shed 2 bases, and the junction held 6 bases outside the gene matches. The CDR3 loop spans 15 amino acids. Here the CDR3 DNA reads TGTGCCAGCAGCTTCGGACTAGCCCTGGCCTACGAGCAGTACTTC. Its protein product is CASSFGLALAYEQYF.

The genes are TRBV6-6 and TRBJ1-1, with 8 bases that match TRBD1. CDR3 length: 13 residues. Per the germline V gene, CDR1 is MNHNY and CDR2 is SVGAGI (reference sequence). The trim removed 7 bases at V and 0 bases at J, leaving 1 base unmatched. In DNA form, the CDR3 reads TGTGCCAGCACAGGGGGCTTGAACACTGAAGCTTTCTTT. Translated, it gives CASTGGLNTEAFF.

This chain links TRBV6-6 with TRBJ2-3; 9 bases match TRBD1. The junction had 3 bases not matched to a gene; V was cut back by 4 bases and J by 1 base. Germline-derived CDR1 and CDR2 are MNHNY and SVGAGI (reference sequence). CDR3 length equals 15 residues. The DNA for the CDR3 is TGTGCCAGCAGTTGGGGACAGGGCCGCACAGATACGCAGTATTTT. Amino acid sequence: CASSWGQGRTDTQYF.

The gene calls are TRBV30 and TRBJ2-3; tentative D call: TRBD2 (7 bases). From germline, CDR1 is GTSNPN and CDR2 SVGIG (reference sequence). CDR3 length: 14 residues. V gave up 3 bases and J gave up 5 bases, with 15 bases separating them. The CDR3 here is CAWRRGGALDTQYF. The CDR3 coding sequence is TGTGCCTGGAGGAGGGGGGGGGCACTAGATACGCAGTATTTT.

The chain carries TRBV7-8 and TRBJ2-1, with a weak D call TRBD1 (5 bases). Looked up from germline, CDR1 is SGHVS and CDR2 is FQNEAQ. V gave up 3 bases and J gave up 4 bases, with 7 bases separating them. The CDR3 runs 13 residues. The CDR3 DNA reads TGTGCCAGCAGCTTGCAGGGTTACAATGAGCAGTTCTTC. This sequence encodes CASSLQGYNEQFF. Together with reference TRBV7-8 and TRBJ2-1, the CDR3 gives the full variable domain: GAGVSQSPRYKVAKRGQDVALRCDPISGHVSLFWYQQALGQGPEFLTYFQNEAQLDKSGLPSDRFFAERPEGSVSTLKIQRTQQEDSAVYLCASSLQGYNEQFFGPGTRLTVL.

The chain combines TRBV5-1 with TRBJ2-7; 8 positions agree with TRBD2. Germline V gives CDR1 SGHRS, CDR2 YFSETQ. This CDR3 is 12 amino acids long. The V segment lost 4 bases and the J segment 7 bases; nucleotides outside the gene matches: 4. CDR3 DNA: TGCGCCAGCAGCCGGGGGGGAGAGGAGCAGTACTTC. It translates to CASSRGGEEQYF.

The chain has TRBV5-6 and TRBJ1-4, with 8 bases fitting TRBD1. CDR3 length equals 15 residues. Unmatched junction bases numbered 5, after V lost 5 bases and J lost 2 bases. Germline V gene data show CDR1 as SGHDT and CDR2 as YYEEEE. The CDR3 loop reads CASSLTGGTNEKLFF. As DNA, the CDR3 is TGTGCCAGCAGTTTAACAGGGGGGACTAATGAAAAACTGTTTTTT.

The V call is TRBV7-8, the J call TRBJ1-1, with D uncertain. This CDR3 has 13 residues. V was shortened by 5 bases and J by 3 bases, with 10 bases between the two germline ends. CDR1 is SGHVS and CDR2 is FQNEAQ in the germline V gene. The CDR3 bases are TGTGCCAGCAGCCAACAGAGGGACACTGAAGCTTTCTTT. This gives the protein CASSQQRDTEAFF. Supplemented by reference TRBV7-8 and TRBJ1-1, the full variable domain reads GAGVSQSPRYKVAKRGQDVALRCDPISGHVSLFWYQQALGQGPEFLTYFQNEAQLDKSGLPSDRFFAERPEGSVSTLKIQRTQQEDSAVYLCASSQQRDTEAFFGQGTRLTVV.

The J gene is TRBJ1-4, the V gene TRBV7-3, with TRBD1 matching over 10 bases. With 4 bases clipped from V and 2 bases from J, the junction kept 1 base outside the gene matches. This CDR3 contains 15 residues. Germline CDR1 is SGHTA and CDR2 is FQGTGA. The CDR3 DNA reads TGTGCCAGCAGCTCGACAGGGGGCACTAATGAAAAACTGTTTTTT. Its protein is CASSSTGGTNEKLFF.

The gene calls are TRBV4-2 and TRBJ1-5, with no clear D. CDR1 LGHNA and CDR2 YNFKEQ come from the germline V gene. The ends were cut back, 0 bases at V and 6 bases at J, with 12 bases in the middle. CDR3 length equals 15 residues. The chain's CDR3 is CASSQDPLNGQPQHF. CDR3 in DNA: TGTGCCAGCAGCCAAGATCCCCTAAATGGTCAGCCCCAGCATTTT.

The CDR3 DNA reads as TGTGCCAGCAGGACCCGAGGGGGAGAAAGAGAGACCCAGTACTTC. Translated, it gives CASRTRGGERETQYF. J is TRBJ2-5 and V is TRBV6-5; a possible D gene is TRBD1 (6 bases). Germline V gene sequence: CDR1 MNHEY, CDR2 SVGAGI. Trimming removed 6 bases at V and 4 bases at J, with 18 bases between. The CDR3 loop spans 15 amino acids.

As regards this clone: Other DNA sequences within the sample encode an identical CDR3. This chain joins TRBV11-2 and TRBJ1-1, with D possibly TRBD1 on 5 matching bases. The CDR3 totals 14 residues. CDR1 SGHAT and CDR2 FQNNGV come from the germline V gene. V was cut by 1 base and J by 5 bases, with 11 bases left in between. CDR3 bases: TGTGCCAGCAGCTTAGCCGGGGGGAGAACTGAAGCTTTCTTT. Encoded protein: CASSLAGGRTEAFF. The variable domain in full, with the rest retrieved from reference TRBV11-2 and TRBJ1-1, is EAGVAQSPRYKIIEKRQSVAFWCNPISGHATLYWYQQILGQGPKLLIQFQNNGVVDDSQLPKDRFSAERLKGVDSTLKIQPAKLEDSAVYLCASSLAGGRTEAFFGQGTRLTVV.

The V call is TRBV6-1, the J call TRBJ1-5; TRBD1 is a possible D gene (5 bases). V was pared by 0 bases and J by 8 bases, with 17 bases between. CDR1 and CDR2 (germline): MNHNS, SASEGT. The CDR3 contains 16 residues. CDR3 amino acids: CASSEAPVGPGEPQHF. The DNA for the CDR3 is TGTGCCAGCAGTGAAGCTCCGGTGGGGCCGGGGGAGCCCCAGCATTTT.

This chain connects TRBV5-1 to TRBJ1-2; possibly TRBD1 for D (6 bases). Germline values: CDR1 SGHRS, CDR2 YFSETQ. V lost 0 bases, J lost 8 bases, and 17 bases lay in between. This CDR3 spans 15 amino acids. In DNA, the CDR3 is TGCGCCAGCAGCTTGGGTACCACAGGGTTAGGGGGCTACACCTTC. This encodes CASSLGTTGLGGYTF.

The chain couples TRBV6-5 to TRBJ2-7; perhaps TRBD1 as D (6 bases). Trimming shortened V by 2 bases and J by 2 bases, and 16 bases separated the two germline ends. CDR3 size: 16 residues. CDR1 and CDR2 from the germline V gene are MNHEY and SVGAGI. The CDR3 DNA is TGTGCCAGCAGTTACCGCGTAATTACAGGGACCTACGAGCAGTACTTC. It translates to CASSYRVITGTYEQYF.

V and J are TRBV9 and TRBJ2-7; D may be TRBD1 (5 bases). V lost 0 bases, J lost 4 bases, and 8 bases lay in between. CDR3 size: 13 residues. The germline V gene has CDR1 SGDLS and CDR2 YYNGEE. CDR3 sequence reads: CASSVGQRYEQYF. The CDR3 region has the DNA TGTGCCAGCAGCGTAGGACAGCGTTACGAGCAGTACTTC.

V is TRBV19 and J is TRBJ1-1; tentatively, D is TRBD1 (6 bases). Trimming took off 0 bases at V and 4 bases at J, with 12 bases between the two ends. The CDR3 is made up of 15 amino acids. Germline CDR1 is LNHDA and CDR2 is SQIVND (reference sequence). The CDR3 protein is CASSIDRQVPTEAFF. CDR3 sequence (DNA): TGTGCCAGTAGTATAGACCGACAGGTCCCCACTGAAGCTTTCTTT.

For this clone: One junction end does not reproduce the germline sequence, and a read error may be involved. J is TRBJ1-1 and V is TRBV7-9; D not resolved. Germline values: CDR1 SEHNR, CDR2 FQNEAQ (reference sequence). The CDR3 extends over 12 amino acids. CDR3 nucleotide sequence: TGTGCCAGCAGCTTAGTAAGCACTGAAGCCTTCTTT. Translation gives CASSLVSTEAFF.

The V gene is TRBV5-3, the J gene TRBJ1-2; maybe TRBD1 (5 bases). TRBV5-3 is identified as an open reading frame with a role that is uncertain. V dropped 1 base and J dropped 0 bases, with 19 bases sitting between them. The CDR3 length is 18 residues. CDR3 in DNA: TGTGCCAGAAGCTTGAAGCCCCAGGGTCCGACAGCTAACTATGGCTACACCTTC. It translates to CARSLKPQGPTANYGYTF.

The J gene is TRBJ1-2, the V gene TRBV9; no reliable D call. There are 13 residues in the CDR3. Trimming stripped 0 bases from V and 4 bases from J, with 7 bases between. Looked up from germline, CDR1 is SGDLS and CDR2 is YYNGEE. The CDR3, as DNA: TGTGCCAGCAGCGTAGGGGGAGGCTATGGCTACACCTTC. As protein: CASSVGGGYGYTF.

The J gene is TRBJ1-2, the V gene TRBV6-1; 7 positions match TRBD1. Losses at the gene ends were 6 bases for V and 0 bases for J; bases not matched to a gene: 7. Germline loops: CDR1 MNHNS, CDR2 SASEGT. CDR3 size: 15 residues. CDR3 nucleotides: TGTGCCAGCAGGAGAACAGGGGAAGCTAACTATGGCTACACCTTC. Its translation: CASRRTGEANYGYTF.

The chain links TRBV10-3 to TRBJ1-6; 10 nucleotides line up with TRBD1. This CDR3 is built from 13 residues. The junction had 5 bases not matched to a gene; V was cut back by 9 bases and J by 9 bases. The germline gives CDR1 ENHRY, CDR2 SYGVKD. CDR3 bases: TGTGCCATTAGACAGGGGGCTATTTCACCCCTCCACTTT. Its translation is CAIRQGAISPLHF.

This chain uses TRBV9 with TRBJ1-3; D possibly corresponds to TRBD1 (6 bases). Between the trimmed V and J ends, which lost 4 bases and 6 bases, there was a span of 14 bases. Germline-derived CDR1 and CDR2 are SGDLS and YYNGEE. The CDR3 extends over 14 amino acids. CDR3: CASSPRGAVNTIYF. The CDR3 DNA follows: TGTGCCAGCAGCCCCCGGGGGGCTGTAAACACCATATATTTT.

The rearrangement links TRBV11-2 to TRBJ2-7, with a possible D match to TRBD1 (5 bases). V was shortened by 2 bases and J by 3 bases, with 14 bases between the two germline ends. The germline V gene encodes CDR1 SGHAT and CDR2 FQNNGV. The CDR3 has 15 residues. CDR3 in amino acids: CASSLQGSLFYEQYF. CDR3 sequence (DNA): TGTGCCAGCAGCTTACAGGGTTCCCTATTCTACGAGCAGTACTTC.